This TCR beta chain came from a study of cytomegalovirus exposure and HLA in healthy donors. Findings and caveats of the study: In a later analysis, TCR beta V- and J-gene trimming was associated with a missense DCLRE1C variant. According to the study, around 180 TCR beta chains were cytomegalovirus-associated.

Turning to this clone: What it recognizes is unknown.

PCR involved 60 Vbeta and 13 Jbeta primers. Libraries were prepared by immunoSEQ multiplex PCR; TCRdb keeps only in-frame clonotypes and omits some of them. The sample yields under 250,000 clones, approximately 82% seen once. The sequencing sample was made of PBMCs. The source is a man younger than 35 in good health and CMV-seronegative.

The CDR3 loop reads CASSVHRGMGSNQPQHF. The CDR3 DNA reads as TGTGCCAGCAGTGTACACAGGGGTATGGGGAGCAATCAGCCCCAGCATTTT. The chain is built from TRBV6-1 and TRBJ1-5; 7 nucleotides align to TRBD1. The CDR3 is 17 residues long. Germline CDR1 and CDR2: MNHNS and SASEGT. J lost 1 base, V lost 4 bases, and 10 bases had no gene match.